This passage covers 31 T cell receptor beta chains from one sample sequenced in a study of Tregs in tolerant kidney transplant recipients. Produced via immunoSEQ multiplex PCR; TCRdb's table is partial and in-frame only. The table lists approximately 99,000 clones, around 90% of them singletons. This material consisted of CD4+ T cells from blood, taken before the transplant. Every receptor here comes from a human donor who received a combined kidney and bone marrow transplant.

This chain joins TRBV18 and TRBJ1-1; no firm D call. In germline, CDR1 is KGHSH, CDR2 LQKENI. V lost 4 bases to trimming and J lost 1 base, with 7 bases between them. The CDR3 is 13 residues long. DNA of the CDR3: TGTGCCAGCTCACGATCAGAGAACACTGAAGCTTTCTTT. Amino acid sequence: CASSRSENTEAFF. Based on the CDR3 plus reference TRBV18 and TRBJ1-1, the full variable domain is NAGVMQNPRHLVRRRGQEARLRCSPMKGHSHVYWYRQLPEEGLKFMVYLQKENIIDESGMPKERFSAEFPKEGPSILRIQQVVRGDSAAYFCASSRSENTEAFFGQGTRLTVV.

V and J are TRBV15 and TRBJ2-2, with D tentatively TRBD2 (6 bases). CDR3 size: 17 residues. The germline V gene encodes CDR1 LNHNV and CDR2 YYDKDF (reference sequence). The V and J ends lost 0 bases and 0 bases respectively, with 11 bases between them. As DNA, the CDR3 is TGTGCCACCAGCAGAGAGGCTAGCGCTCCGAACACCGGGGAGCTGTTTTTT. It encodes CATSREASAPNTGELFF.

This clone was seen only a few times. The rearrangement uses TRBV7-2 and TRBJ2-7; perhaps TRBD2 as D (6 bases). Germline CDR1 reads SGHTA; CDR2 reads FQGNSA. The V gene lost 2 bases and the J gene lost 0 bases, with 8 bases spanning the gap. The CDR3 consists of 14 residues. DNA for the CDR3: TGTGCCAGCAGCTTACTCGGGGGCTCCTACGAGCAGTACTTC. It is translated as CASSLLGGSYEQYF.

This rearrangement joins TRBV4-3 to TRBJ2-7; maybe TRBD2 (6 bases). This CDR3 is built from 13 residues. The germline V and J ends were trimmed by 1 base and 2 bases, with 6 bases remaining between them. Germline CDR1 LGHNA, CDR2 YSLEER. The CDR3 nucleotides read TGCGCCAGCAGCCAAGGGGAGGCCTACGAGCAGTACTTC. Its protein product is CASSQGEAYEQYF.

J is TRBJ2-7 and V is TRBV5-6; 10 bases map to TRBD2. The germline V gene encodes CDR1 SGHDT and CDR2 YYEEEE. The CDR3 contains 15 residues. J was trimmed by 2 bases and V by 4 bases; bases with no gene match: 6. CDR3 region: CASSHLAGDPYEQYF. CDR3 coding DNA: TGTGCCAGCAGCCATCTAGCGGGGGATCCCTACGAGCAGTACTTC.

Worth noting for this clone: This CDR3 is also generated by other DNA sequences in the sample. This sequence joins TRBV10-3 and TRBJ2-7, with 8 bases fitting TRBD1. CDR3 length: 14 amino acids. The germline V gene encodes CDR1 ENHRY and CDR2 SYGVKD. V lost 4 bases to trimming and J lost 2 bases; unmatched junction nucleotides: 4. CDR3 in DNA: TGTGCCATCAGTGCCGGACAGGGAGCCTACGAGCAGTACTTC. Its protein product is CAISAGQGAYEQYF.

This clone showed up just once. The chain employs TRBV4-1 and TRBJ1-1; D is possibly TRBD1 (6 bases). Germline lookup yields CDR1 MGHRA and CDR2 YSYEKL. V lost 1 base to trimming and J lost 1 base, with 16 bases between them. The length of the CDR3 is 17 residues. CDR3 nucleotide sequence: TGCGCCAGCAGCCAAGTCAAGGGGGGGGTTTCGAACACTGAAGCTTTCTTT. Residues: CASSQVKGGVSNTEAFF.

The gene calls are TRBV28 and TRBJ1-1; D unresolved. The length of the CDR3 is 15 residues. V was trimmed by 3 bases and J by 9 bases, leaving 20 bases between them. Per germline, CDR1 MDHEN and CDR2 SYDVKM. CDR3 sequence reads: CASSFRVGTRSKAFF. For the CDR3, the DNA is TGTGCCAGCAGTTTTCGCGTGGGTACGCGGTCCAAAGCTTTCTTT.

This chain joins TRBV5-6 and TRBJ2-2; unclear D gene. Trimming removed 1 base from V and 1 base from J, with 8 bases in between. This CDR3 contains 15 residues. From germline, CDR1 is SGHDT and CDR2 YYEEEE. The CDR3 nucleotides are TGTGCCAGCAGCTTGTTGCAGGTGAACACCGGGGAGCTGTTTTTT. Amino acids: CASSLLQVNTGELFF.

The J gene is TRBJ2-3, the V gene TRBV10-2; 10 nucleotides match TRBD1. CDR3 length equals 14 residues. V was pared by 6 bases and J by 2 bases, with 2 bases of the junction left unmatched. Germline V gene sequence: CDR1 WSHSY, CDR2 SAAADI. As DNA, the CDR3 is TGCGCCAGCAGGGGACAGGGGACCACAGATACGCAGTATTTT. Its translation is CASRGQGTTDTQYF.

A single count supports this clone. The V gene is TRBV29-1, the J gene TRBJ2-1; 7 bases align to TRBD2. The J segment lost 6 bases and the V segment lost 5 bases, leaving 7 bases of the junction unmatched. Germline lookup yields CDR1 SQVTM and CDR2 ANQGSEA. The CDR3 covers 13 residues. The CDR3 coding sequence is TGCAGCGTTCTGCCCGGCGGGGGCAATGAGCAGTTCTTC. It specifies CSVLPGGGNEQFF.

The chain joins TRBV6-5 to TRBJ1-2; 11 bases map to TRBD1. The ends lost 0 bases at V and 8 bases at J; junction bases unmatched: 5. The CDR3 runs to 15 residues. Germline CDR1 reads MNHEY; CDR2 reads SVGAGI. This CDR3 is CASSYSWTGGTGYTF. CDR3 DNA: TGTGCCAGCAGTTACTCTTGGACAGGGGGCACGGGCTACACCTTC.

This clone is a singleton in its sample. V is TRBV15 and J is TRBJ2-2; 10 nucleotides align to TRBD2. V dropped 3 bases and J dropped 8; count of bases not matched to a gene: 6. Germline V gene data show CDR1 as LNHNV and CDR2 as YYDKDF (reference sequence). The CDR3 sequence is 15 residues long. The CDR3 region has the DNA TGTGCCACCAGCAGTTTGAGCGGGAGGGTTGGGGAGCTGTTTTTT. It encodes CATSSLSGRVGELFF.

The chain uses TRBV9 and TRBJ2-1, with a possible D match to TRBD2 (5 bases). Trimming removed 2 bases from V and 0 bases from J, with 9 bases in between. The CDR3 is made up of 15 amino acids. Germline V gives CDR1 SGDLS, CDR2 YYNGEE. The CDR3 here is CASSVEGRSYNEQFF. CDR3 nucleotide sequence: TGTGCCAGCAGCGTTGAGGGTCGCTCCTACAATGAGCAGTTCTTC. The entire variable domain, with the rest obtained from reference TRBV9 and TRBJ2-1, is as follows: DSGVTQTPKHLITATGQRVTLRCSPRSGDLSVYWYQQSLDQGLQFLIQYYNGEERAKGNILERFSAQQFPDLHSELNLSSLELGDSALYFCASSVEGRSYNEQFFGPGTRLTVL.

V gene TRBV18 combines with J gene TRBJ1-2, with 9 bases that match TRBD1. Germline loops: CDR1 KGHSH, CDR2 LQKENI. Trimming at V came to 4 bases and at J to 2 bases, leaving 5 bases not matched to a gene. The CDR3 contains 15 residues. This chain's CDR3 is CASSLQGQGNYGYTF. The CDR3 DNA reads TGTGCCAGCTCACTTCAAGGACAGGGGAACTATGGCTACACCTTC.

The rearrangement uses TRBV13 and TRBJ1-5, with a possible D match to TRBD1 (5 bases). Trimming took off 3 bases at V and 8 bases at J, with 14 bases between the two ends. The CDR3 is made up of 14 amino acids. Germline values: CDR1 PRHDT, CDR2 FYEKMQ (reference sequence). Here the CDR3 reads CASSLGQGLEPQHF. CDR3 sequence (DNA): TGTGCCAGCAGCTTGGGTCAGGGATTGGAGCCCCAGCATTTT.

This clone was counted once. This chain connects TRBV13 to TRBJ2-1; TRBD2 aligns across 7 bases. This CDR3 region has 18 residues. Germline CDR1 reads PRHDT; CDR2 reads FYEKMQ (reference sequence). With 5 bases clipped from V and 5 bases from J, the junction kept 18 bases outside the gene matches. CDR3 residues: CASSLLGLWGGSNNEQFF. The CDR3 DNA follows: TGTGCCAGCAGCCTTCTAGGTTTGTGGGGAGGGTCCAACAATGAGCAGTTCTTC.

This chain links TRBV29-1 with TRBJ1-1, with a weak D call TRBD1 (5 bases). The V gene lost 1 base and the J gene lost 5 bases, with 8 bases spanning the gap. The CDR3 is 12 residues long. Germline V CDR1 and CDR2: SQVTM, ANQGSEA. CDR3 sequence (DNA): TGCAGCGTTGAAGGCAGGGTAACTGAAGCTTTCTTT. Its protein is CSVEGRVTEAFF.

V gene TRBV5-1 combines with J gene TRBJ2-7, with 8 bases that match TRBD2. The V gene end was trimmed by 4 bases and the J gene end by 1 base; junction bases not matched to a gene: 4. This CDR3 is 14 amino acids long. Germline values: CDR1 SGHRS, CDR2 YFSETQ. CDR3 nucleotides: TGCGCCAGCAGCCCACGGGGGGGGTCCTACGAGCAGTACTTC. This translates into CASSPRGGSYEQYF.

This clone has just a few counts. This chain uses TRBV10-3 with TRBJ1-1; D may be TRBD1 (5 bases). Germline CDR1 reads ENHRY; CDR2 reads SYGVKD. Deletions cut 11 bases from V and 4 bases from J, with 11 bases between. The CDR3 covers 11 residues. Here the CDR3 DNA reads TGTGCCTCGGAAGGGGTCACTGAAGCTTTCTTT. It is translated as CASEGVTEAFF.

The chain has TRBV11-2 and TRBJ2-7, with 8 bases identical to TRBD2. In germline, CDR1 is SGHAT, CDR2 FQNNGV. Losses at the gene ends were 5 bases for V and 1 base for J; bases not matched to a gene: 4. CDR3 length: 14 amino acids. The CDR3 here is CASSRTSTSYEQYF. CDR3 sequence (DNA): TGTGCCAGCAGCCGGACTAGCACATCCTACGAGCAGTACTTC.

V usage is TRBV4-1 and J usage is TRBJ2-3; no clear D. From germline, CDR1 is MGHRA and CDR2 YSYEKL. The CDR3 is 13 amino acids. Trimming pared 0 bases from V and 8 bases from J, leaving 9 bases between. The chain's CDR3 is CASSQDSLATQYF. The CDR3 nucleotides read TGCGCCAGCAGCCAAGATTCGTTAGCTACGCAGTATTTT.

The chain carries TRBV19 and TRBJ2-2; possibly TRBD1 for D (5 bases). V was cut by 7 bases and J by 1 base, with 10 bases left in between. CDR1 LNHDA and CDR2 SQIVND come from the germline V gene (reference sequence). CDR3 length equals 14 residues. Here the CDR3 DNA reads TGTGCCAGTAAATGGCAGGGGAACACCGGGGAGCTGTTTTTT. This encodes CASKWQGNTGELFF.

This clone was recorded only once. This rearrangement joins TRBV7-2 to TRBJ2-5; a possible D gene is TRBD2 (6 bases). V gave up 5 bases and J gave up 3 bases, with 10 bases separating them. This CDR3 has 13 residues. CDR1 and CDR2 from the germline V gene are SGHTA and FQGNSA. The CDR3: CASSLGTEETQYF. Here the CDR3 DNA reads TGTGCCAGCAGCCTCGGGACTGAAGAGACCCAGTACTTC.

The V gene is TRBV9, the J gene TRBJ1-2; 11 nucleotides line up with TRBD1. The CDR3 covers 15 residues. From germline, CDR1 is SGDLS and CDR2 YYNGEE. Trimming at V came to 3 bases and at J to 5 bases, leaving 6 bases not matched to a gene. The CDR3 nucleotides are TGTGCCAGCAGCGCCTCCGGGACAGGGGGATATGGCTACACCTTC. Residues: CASSASGTGGYGYTF. Looking up the rest from reference TRBV9 and TRBJ1-2 gives the full variable domain: DSGVTQTPKHLITATGQRVTLRCSPRSGDLSVYWYQQSLDQGLQFLIQYYNGEERAKGNILERFSAQQFPDLHSELNLSSLELGDSALYFCASSASGTGGYGYTFGSGTRLTVV.

The gene calls are TRBV7-8 and TRBJ1-3, with D tentatively TRBD1 (6 bases). Germline loops: CDR1 SGHVS, CDR2 FQNEAQ. The germline V and J ends were trimmed by 6 bases and 1 base, with 25 bases remaining between them. This CDR3 spans 19 amino acids. For the CDR3, the DNA is TGTGCCAGCAGACTTCACCCTCTCGGGGGGGCCATATCTGGAAACACCATATATTTT. Its translation: CASRLHPLGGAISGNTIYF.

The chain carries TRBV10-3 and TRBJ2-7; 7 bases map to TRBD2. This CDR3 has 15 amino acids. The V gene's germline CDR1 is ENHRY and CDR2 SYGVKD. Losses at the gene ends were 0 bases for V and 4 bases for J; bases not matched to a gene: 6. The CDR3 bases are TGTGCCATCAGTGAGTCCCGGGACTATCGATACGAGCAGTACTTC. This translates into CAISESRDYRYEQYF.

The rearrangement links TRBV6-4 to TRBJ1-2, with 7 bases identical to TRBD1. CDR1 is MRHNA and CDR2 is SNTAGT in the germline V gene. V lost 4 bases to trimming and J lost 8 bases; unmatched junction nucleotides: 1. The CDR3 extends over 11 amino acids. The CDR3 reads CASSGGQGYTF. The DNA for the CDR3 is TGTGCCAGCAGTGGGGGACAGGGCTACACCTTC.

This clone has a single count. The chain has TRBV15 and TRBJ2-5; D remains unclear. Germline CDR1 and CDR2: LNHNV and YYDKDF (reference sequence). Trimming stripped 1 base from V and 5 bases from J, with 11 bases between. The CDR3 has 14 residues. CDR3: CATSRARSAETQYF. The CDR3 coding sequence is TGTGCCACCAGCAGAGCGAGGAGCGCGGAGACCCAGTACTTC.

CDR3 in amino acids: CASSVEQGAPGETQYF. CDR3 in DNA: TGTGCCAGCAGCGTCGAACAGGGGGCGCCGGGGGAGACCCAGTACTTC. The chain links TRBV9 to TRBJ2-5; 9 nucleotides agree with TRBD1. This CDR3 has 16 residues. With V trimmed by 2 bases and J by 5 bases, 10 bases remained unmatched. Germline CDR1 and CDR2: SGDLS and YYNGEE.

The rearrangement links TRBV5-1 to TRBJ2-2, with TRBD1 matching 8 bases. The V segment lost 0 bases and the J segment 1 base; nucleotides outside the gene matches: 2. Germline values: CDR1 SGHRS, CDR2 YFSETQ. There are 16 residues in the CDR3. The CDR3 DNA follows: TGCGCCAGCAGCTTGGCCGGGACAGGGAACACCGGGGAGCTGTTTTTT. This codes for CASSLAGTGNTGELFF.